This entry lists 30 T cell receptor beta chains sequenced from one sample in a study of T cell repertoires in cytomegalovirus infection. Each CDR3 protein is one row after TCRdb ran MiXCR on the reads. The sample records some 940,000 distinct CDR3 sequences, around 32% being singletons. For these receptors, no antigen is known. This material consisted of cultured CD8+ T cells from PBMCs, taken from culture after CMV antigen stimulation. Receptors originate from a human donor in good health (CMV status not recorded). Some clones in this sample may be carry-over from other donors' samples.

As regards this clonotype: A much larger clone lies one base from this, so it may be a read error. The chain couples TRBV6-1 to TRBJ1-5; D is possibly TRBD1 (6 bases). The V end lost 5 bases, the J end lost 0 bases, and 11 bases lay between the germline ends. Germline CDR1 MNHNS, CDR2 SASEGT. This CDR3 spans 15 amino acids. CDR3 DNA sequence: TGTGCCAGCAGTCGGACAGAAGATAGCAATCAGCCCCAGCATTTT. It translates to CASSRTEDSNQPQHF.

Many counts were recorded for this clonotype. This rearrangement joins TRBV7-9 to TRBJ2-2; 11 positions match TRBD2. There are 13 residues in the CDR3. From germline, CDR1 is SEHNR and CDR2 FQNEAQ (reference sequence). V lost 8 bases to trimming and J lost 7 bases; unmatched junction nucleotides: 3. CDR3 sequence: CASGTSGSGELFF. CDR3 sequence (DNA): TGTGCCAGCGGAACTAGCGGGAGCGGGGAGCTGTTTTTT.

The chain joins TRBV6-2 or TRBV6-3 to TRBJ2-1, with D possibly matching TRBD1 (7 bases). This CDR3 is 15 amino acids long. Germline CDR1 is MNHEY and CDR2 is SVGEGT. The germline V and J ends were trimmed by 0 bases and 7 bases, with 13 bases remaining between them. The CDR3 sequence: CASSYSEGAYNEQFF. As DNA, the CDR3 is TGTGCCAGCAGTTACTCGGAGGGGGCGTATAATGAGCAGTTCTTC.

The genes are TRBV15 and TRBJ1-6; D remains ambiguous. The ends were cut back, 0 bases at V and 7 bases at J, with 13 bases in the middle. This CDR3 is 16 amino acids long. Germline-derived CDR1 and CDR2 are LNHNV and YYDKDF (reference sequence). CDR3 coding DNA: TGTGCCACCAGCAGAGATCGGAGGGCGTTGAATTCACCCCTCCACTTT. As protein: CATSRDRRALNSPLHF.

This clonotype was found a few times. The J gene is TRBJ1-1, the V gene TRBV10-3; 10 bases are shared with TRBD1. The V gene end was trimmed by 2 bases and the J gene end by 0 bases; junction bases not matched to a gene: 3. The CDR3 loop spans 16 amino acids. Germline V gene sequence: CDR1 ENHRY, CDR2 SYGVKD. The CDR3 region is CAISEKGQGMNTEAFF. The CDR3 region has the DNA TGTGCCATCAGTGAGAAGGGACAGGGGATGAACACTGAAGCTTTCTTT.

The chain joins TRBV29-1 to TRBJ2-1, with 8 bases aligning to TRBD1. V lost 3 bases, J lost 5 bases, and 3 bases stayed unmatched. This CDR3 region has 13 residues. Looked up from germline, CDR1 is SQVTM and CDR2 is ANQGSEA. The CDR3 DNA sequence: TGCAGCGTTGAGACAGGGGCCGACAATGAGCAGTTCTTC. As protein: CSVETGADNEQFF.

The rearrangement joins TRBV12-3 or TRBV12-4 to TRBJ2-5; possibly TRBD1 for D (6 bases). The CDR3 length is 16 residues. Trimming shortened V by 5 bases and J by 5 bases, and 21 bases separated the two germline ends. Here the CDR3 DNA reads TGTGCCAGCAGTCCTGAGGACAGTTCCATCCGCGAGACCCAGTACTTC. Residues: CASSPEDSSIRETQYF.

V is TRBV7-2 and J is TRBJ1-1, with D possibly TRBD1 on 6 matching bases. V lost 5 bases and J lost 0, with 10 bases in between. Germline CDR1 is SGHTA and CDR2 is FQGNSA. The CDR3 has 14 residues. The CDR3, as DNA: TGTGCCAGCAGCCACGACAGGCTGAACACTGAAGCTTTCTTT. Translation: CASSHDRLNTEAFF.

This clonotype was seen a few times. This chain links TRBV12-3 or TRBV12-4 with TRBJ2-1; possibly TRBD2 for D (5 bases). The CDR3 covers 14 residues. V lost 1 base and J 7 bases, leaving 11 bases between the germline ends. The CDR3 here is CASSLGTLANEQFF. The CDR3 bases are TGTGCCAGCAGTTTAGGAACGCTAGCTAATGAGCAGTTCTTC.

This clonotype turned up a few times. CDR3 region: CASSFLGGLETQYF. CDR3 nucleotides: TGTGCCAGCAGTTTCCTTGGGGGGCTAGAGACCCAGTACTTC. V usage is TRBV7-2 and J usage is TRBJ2-5, with D tentatively TRBD1 or TRBD2 (6 bases each). The CDR3 runs to 14 residues. Germline V lookup: CDR1 SGHTA, CDR2 FQGNSA. V was trimmed by 6 bases and J by 4 bases, leaving 15 bases between them.

V usage is TRBV20-1 and J usage is TRBJ1-1; TRBD1 matches at 8 bases. The V gene's germline CDR1 is DFQATT and CDR2 SNEGSKA (reference sequence). The CDR3 runs to 15 residues. V was pared by 1 base and J by 7 bases, with 11 bases of the junction left unmatched. The CDR3 sequence is CSARGTGRGVHEAFF. The CDR3 nucleotides are TGCAGTGCTAGAGGGACAGGGAGGGGGGTCCATGAAGCTTTCTTT.

This clonotype has at least ten counts. V usage is TRBV6-1 and J usage is TRBJ2-7; TRBD1 agrees at 11 bases. Germline V gives CDR1 MNHNS, CDR2 SASEGT. The CDR3 is made up of 14 amino acids. J was trimmed by 6 bases and V by 5 bases; bases with no gene match: 6. CDR3 in amino acids: CASSPDRGPSEQYV. The CDR3 DNA sequence: TGTGCCAGCAGTCCGGACAGGGGGCCAAGCGAGCAGTACGTC.

V gene TRBV28 combines with J gene TRBJ1-6; a possible D gene is TRBD1 (5 bases). Germline CDR1 and CDR2: MDHEN and SYDVKM. The germline V and J ends were trimmed by 8 bases and 7 bases, with 18 bases remaining between them. CDR3 length: 15 residues. The CDR3 DNA is TGTGCCAGCCGAATCCTCGGACAAGCAAATTCACCCCTCCACTTT. It encodes CASRILGQANSPLHF.

V usage is TRBV4-3 and J usage is TRBJ2-3; no definite D call. Germline V gene sequence: CDR1 LGHNA, CDR2 YSLEER. Trimming stripped 0 bases from V and 0 bases from J, with 22 bases between. The CDR3 consists of 20 residues. The CDR3 DNA is TGCGCCAGCAGCCAAGATTCGGTACCGTACTATTCCACTAGCACAGATACGCAGTATTTT. It translates to CASSQDSVPYYSTSTDTQYF.

In this sample, this clonotype turned up a few times. The rearrangement links TRBV6-6 to TRBJ1-6; possibly TRBD1 for D (5 bases). Per germline, CDR1 MNHNY and CDR2 SVGAGI (reference sequence). The CDR3 spans 14 residues. V lost 10 bases, J lost 0 bases, and 10 bases lay in between. The CDR3 loop reads CATMGRSYNSPLHF. As DNA, the CDR3 is TGTGCCACCATGGGGCGCTCCTATAATTCACCCCTCCACTTT.

The V gene is TRBV12-3 or TRBV12-4, the J gene TRBJ1-2, with TRBD1 matching over 9 bases. The CDR3 sequence is 14 residues long. V was clipped by 1 base and J by 7 bases; unmatched bases: 4. DNA for the CDR3: TGTGCCAGCAGTTTAGGAGGGACAGGGACTGGCTACACCTTC. It yields the protein CASSLGGTGTGYTF.

The chain links TRBV13 to TRBJ1-6; D uncertain. The CDR3 is 15 residues long. Trimming removed 3 bases at V and 0 bases at J, with 6 bases between. From germline, CDR1 is PRHDT and CDR2 FYEKMQ (reference sequence). The CDR3 loop reads CASSLEGSYNSPLHF. The CDR3 nucleotides read TGTGCCAGCAGCTTGGAGGGCTCCTATAATTCACCCCTCCACTTT.

This clonotype was counted a few times. V and J are TRBV4-3 and TRBJ2-1, with TRBD2 matching 13 bases. Germline V lookup: CDR1 LGHNA, CDR2 YSLEER. The V gene end was trimmed by 0 bases and the J gene end by 8 bases; junction bases not matched to a gene: 4. There are 16 residues in the CDR3. CDR3 region: CASSQEGTSGIYEQFF. CDR3 coding DNA: TGCGCCAGCAGCCAAGAGGGGACTAGCGGGATATATGAGCAGTTCTTC.

The chain is built from TRBV27 and TRBJ2-1; 8 bases map to TRBD1. V shed 5 bases, J shed 8 bases, and the junction held 5 bases outside the gene matches. Germline CDR1 is MNHEY and CDR2 is SMNVEV (reference sequence). This CDR3 has 13 amino acids. Written as DNA, the CDR3 is TGTGCCAGCAGTGATTCAGGGGGCTATGAGCAGTTCTTC. Encoded protein: CASSDSGGYEQFF.

V and J are TRBV27 and TRBJ1-1; a weak D match, TRBD1 (6 bases). Germline lookup yields CDR1 MNHEY and CDR2 SMNVEV (reference sequence). The CDR3 sequence is 15 residues long. Between the trimmed V and J ends, which lost 6 bases and 0 bases, there was a span of 14 bases. The CDR3 sequence is CASRAGTSMNTEAFF. The CDR3 DNA is TGTGCCAGCAGGGCGGGGACATCGATGAACACTGAAGCTTTCTTT.

This clonotype was detected only a few times. V usage is TRBV10-3 and J usage is TRBJ2-2; D gene ambiguous. Trimming left V 6 bases short and J 4 bases short, with 6 bases between. This CDR3 is built from 12 residues. CDR1 is ENHRY and CDR2 is SYGVKD in the germline V gene. This CDR3 is CAIRIFTGELFF. The CDR3 coding sequence is TGTGCCATCAGGATCTTCACCGGGGAGCTGTTTTTT.

The chain joins TRBV7-9 to TRBJ2-5, with 7 positions matching TRBD1. Germline lookup yields CDR1 SEHNR and CDR2 FQNEAQ (reference sequence). With V trimmed by 5 bases and J by 0 bases, 12 bases remained unmatched. The CDR3 contains 17 residues. DNA for the CDR3: TGTGCCAGCAGCATCGATTGGGGACAGACGTACCAAGAGACCCAGTACTTC. Protein: CASSIDWGQTYQETQYF.

This clonotype has a handful of counts. The chain recombines TRBV7-9 with TRBJ2-1; 8 nucleotides agree with TRBD2. This CDR3 is built from 16 residues. J was trimmed by 4 bases and V by 4 bases; bases with no gene match: 9. Germline values: CDR1 SEHNR, CDR2 FQNEAQ (reference sequence). The CDR3 sequence: CASSSREGGRYNEQFF. CDR3 sequence (DNA): TGTGCCAGCAGCTCCCGGGAGGGGGGCCGGTACAATGAGCAGTTCTTC.

This clonotype has more than one count but fewer than ten. The chain combines TRBV7-9 with TRBJ2-2, with TRBD1 matching 7 bases. V trimming: 4 bases; J trimming: 6 bases; junction bases outside the gene matches: 5. The CDR3 is 14 amino acids. Germline CDR1 reads SEHNR; CDR2 reads FQNEAQ (reference sequence). This chain's CDR3 is CASSSTTGPGELFF. The CDR3 nucleotides are TGTGCCAGCAGCTCTACGACAGGGCCCGGGGAGCTGTTTTTT. The whole variable domain, filled in from reference TRBV7-9 and TRBJ2-2, reads DTGVSQNPRHKITKRGQNVTFRCDPISEHNRLYWYRQTLGQGPEFLTYFQNEAQLEKSRLLSDRFSAERPKGSFSTLEIQRTEQGDSAMYLCASSSTTGPGELFFGEGSRLTVL.

This clonotype was detected many times. V is TRBV7-6 and J is TRBJ2-5; D ambiguous. The CDR3 spans 15 residues. Trimming took 1 base from V and 1 from J, leaving 10 bases between them. Per germline, CDR1 SGHVS and CDR2 FNYEAQ. The DNA of the CDR3 is TGTGCCAGCAGCTTAGGGAGCCAGTTCCAAGAGACCCAGTACTTC. Its translation is CASSLGSQFQETQYF.

This clonotype was counted between two and nine times. This sequence joins TRBV6-1 and TRBJ2-1; D ambiguous. The CDR3 contains 13 residues. Trimming left V 8 bases short and J 0 bases short, with 8 bases between. CDR1 is MNHNS and CDR2 is SASEGT in the germline V gene. The CDR3 DNA is TGTGCCAGCGGGATGAGCTCCTACAATGAGCAGTTCTTC. Its translation is CASGMSSYNEQFF.

This rearrangement joins TRBV3-1 to TRBJ1-1; 8 bases match TRBD1. Germline V CDR1 and CDR2: LGHDT, YNNKEL (reference sequence). After removal of 1 base from V and 5 bases from J, the junction contained 9 bases not matched to a gene. The CDR3 spans 16 residues. CDR3 sequence: CASSQGSWTGRTEAFF. In nucleotides, the CDR3 is TGTGCCAGCAGCCAAGGTTCCTGGACAGGGAGGACTGAAGCTTTCTTT.

Only a few counts were recorded for this clonotype. The chain recombines TRBV6-5 with TRBJ1-5; perhaps TRBD1 as D (6 bases). V lost 4 bases and J lost 5, with 15 bases in between. This CDR3 is 15 amino acids long. Looked up from germline, CDR1 is MNHEY and CDR2 is SVGAGI. The DNA of the CDR3 is TGTGCCAGCAGTTCCTTACAGGGTGGGGATCAGCCCCAGCATTTT. Its protein product is CASSSLQGGDQPQHF.

This chain joins TRBV27 and TRBJ2-7; a weak D match, TRBD2 (5 bases). The CDR3 extends over 13 amino acids. Germline loops: CDR1 MNHEY, CDR2 SMNVEV (reference sequence). V shed 5 bases and J shed 3 bases, with 11 bases lying between them. This chain's CDR3 is CASSKGASYEQYF. The CDR3 DNA follows: TGTGCCAGCAGTAAGGGAGCCAGCTACGAGCAGTACTTC.

The CDR3 sequence is CASSLRSGNTIYF. CDR3 coding DNA: TGTGCCAGCAGCTTGCGCTCTGGAAACACCATATATTTT. The chain recombines TRBV7-8 with TRBJ1-3; D is undetermined. Germline-derived CDR1 and CDR2 are SGHVS and FQNEAQ. This CDR3 has 13 amino acids. Trimming took off 3 bases at V and 0 bases at J, with 3 bases between the two ends.